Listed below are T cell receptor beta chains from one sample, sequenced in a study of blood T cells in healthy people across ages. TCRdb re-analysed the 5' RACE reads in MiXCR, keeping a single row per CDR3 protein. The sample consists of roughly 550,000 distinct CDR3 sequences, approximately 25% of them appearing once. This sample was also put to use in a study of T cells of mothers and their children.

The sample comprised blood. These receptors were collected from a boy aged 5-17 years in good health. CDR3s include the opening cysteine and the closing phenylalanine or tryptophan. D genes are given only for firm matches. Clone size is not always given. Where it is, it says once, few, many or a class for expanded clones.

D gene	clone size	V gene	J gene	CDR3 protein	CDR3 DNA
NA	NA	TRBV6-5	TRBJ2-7	CASRRGTFYEQYF	TGTGCCAGCAGGCGCGGGACCTTTTACGAGCAGTACTTC
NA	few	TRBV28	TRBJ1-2	CASRDPRTASGYTF	TGTGCCAGCAGAGACCCCCGGACTGCCTCTGGCTACACCTTC
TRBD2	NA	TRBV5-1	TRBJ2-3	CASSLVLAGGPPSTDTQYF	TGCGCCAGCAGCTTGGTCCTAGCGGGAGGGCCTCCTAGCACAGATACGCAGTATTTT
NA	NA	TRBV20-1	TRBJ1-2	CSARDSLLGYGYTF	TGCAGTGCTAGAGATTCCCTCCTGGGCTATGGCTACACCTTC
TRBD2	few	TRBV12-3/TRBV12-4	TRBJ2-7	CASSLALGSPGLAGAYEQYF	TGTGCCAGCAGTTTAGCGCTGGGCTCCCCGGGACTAGCGGGAGCCTACGAGCAGTACTTC
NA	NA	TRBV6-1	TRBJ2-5	CASSVYLYDQTQYF	TGTGCCAGCAGTGTTTACCTTTATGATCAGACCCAGTACTTC
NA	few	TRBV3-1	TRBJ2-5	CASSPSRSGGAETQYF	TGTGCCAGCAGCCCAAGCAGGTCGGGCGGGGCAGAGACCCAGTACTTC
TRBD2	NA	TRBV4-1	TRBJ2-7	CASSHGTSGSDEQYF	TGCGCCAGCAGCCATGGGACTAGCGGATCGGACGAGCAGTACTTC
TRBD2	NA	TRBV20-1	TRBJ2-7	CSARGLAGGPSSYEQYF	TGCAGTGCTAGGGGGCTAGCGGGAGGACCAAGCTCCTACGAGCAGTACTTC
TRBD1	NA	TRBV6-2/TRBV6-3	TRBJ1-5	CAGRGGQPNNQPQHF	TGTGCCGGCAGGGGGGGGCAGCCGAATAATCAGCCCCAGCATTTT
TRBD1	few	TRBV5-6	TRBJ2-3	CASNEKGAPDTQYF	TGTGCCAGCAATGAAAAGGGGGCGCCGGATACGCAGTATTTT
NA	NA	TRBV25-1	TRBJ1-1	CASSEYAGPNTEAFF	TGTGCCAGCAGTGAATACGCGGGGCCGAACACTGAAGCTTTCTTT
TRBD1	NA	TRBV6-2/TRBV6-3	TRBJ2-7	CASSPRGQGFYEQYF	TGTGCCAGCAGTCCCCGGGGACAGGGGTTCTACGAGCAGTACTTC
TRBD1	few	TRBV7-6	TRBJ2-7	CASKEGTGVLVGEQYF	TGTGCCAGCAAAGAGGGGACAGGGGTTCTCGTAGGGGAGCAGTACTTC
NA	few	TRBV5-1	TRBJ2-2	CASSLRYTGELFF	TGCGCCAGCAGCTTGAGGTACACCGGGGAGCTGTTTTTT
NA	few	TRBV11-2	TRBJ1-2	CASSLIGRRYDGYTF	TGTGCCAGCAGCTTAATCGGACGCCGATACGATGGCTACACCTTC
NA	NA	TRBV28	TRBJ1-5	CASNQGGGHQPQHF	TGTGCCAGCAACCAAGGGGGGGGCCATCAGCCCCAGCATTTT
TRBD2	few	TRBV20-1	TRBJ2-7	CSAELAGGSYEQYF	TGCAGTGCCGAACTAGCGGGGGGTTCCTACGAGCAGTACTTC
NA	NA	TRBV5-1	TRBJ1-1	CASSLNSAGGTEAFF	TGCGCCAGCAGCTTGAACAGCGCCGGGGGCACTGAAGCTTTCTTT
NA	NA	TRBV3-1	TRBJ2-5	CASSQDASFTAYF	TGTGCCAGCAGCCAAGATGCAAGCTTCACTGCGTACTTC
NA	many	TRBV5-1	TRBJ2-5	CASSLGGAEETQYF	TGCGCCAGCAGCTTGGGAGGGGCAGAAGAGACCCAGTACTTC
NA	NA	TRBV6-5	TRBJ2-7	CASSYGDKSVGEQYF	TGTGCCAGCAGTTACGGCGACAAGTCCGTGGGCGAGCAGTACTTC
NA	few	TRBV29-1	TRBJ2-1	CSSRQGGADEQFF	TGCAGCTCCCGACAGGGAGGAGCGGATGAGCAGTTCTTC
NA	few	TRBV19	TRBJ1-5	CASSIQEGNQPQHF	TGTGCCAGTAGTATACAGGAGGGCAATCAGCCCCAGCATTTT
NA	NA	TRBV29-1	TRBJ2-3	CSADPGDTQYF	TGCAGCGCCGACCCAGGAGATACGCAGTATTTT
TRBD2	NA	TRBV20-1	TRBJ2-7	CSARGGTLVIGRTRPTYEQYF	TGCAGTGCAAGAGGTGGGACGCTGGTAATCGGGAGGACTAGGCCCACCTACGAGCAGTACTTC
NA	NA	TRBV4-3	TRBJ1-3	CASSPEGFKGTGNTIYF	TGCGCCAGCAGCCCCGAGGGATTCAAGGGGACTGGAAACACCATATATTTT
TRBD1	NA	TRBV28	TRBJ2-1	CASSPTRTGGYNEQFF	TGTGCCAGCAGCCCCACCAGGACAGGGGGCTACAATGAGCAGTTCTTC
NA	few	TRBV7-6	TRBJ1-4	CASSPAGGRDEKLFF	TGTGCCAGCAGCCCAGCCGGGGGGAGAGATGAAAAACTGTTTTTT
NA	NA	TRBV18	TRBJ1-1	CASSPQESNTEAFF	TGTGCCAGCTCACCTCAGGAGTCGAACACTGAAGCTTTCTTT
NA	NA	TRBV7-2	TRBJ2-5	CASSLGDSRQRGKTQYF	TGTGCCAGCAGCTTAGGGGACTCGCGGCAACGGGGGAAGACCCAGTACTTC
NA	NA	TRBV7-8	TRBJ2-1	CASSLPGLQGDEQFF	TGTGCCAGCAGCCTACCGGGACTCCAAGGCGATGAGCAGTTCTTC
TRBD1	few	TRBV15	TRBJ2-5	CATSKLPQGAGETQYF	TGTGCCACCAGCAAACTACCCCAGGGGGCAGGAGAGACCCAGTACTTC
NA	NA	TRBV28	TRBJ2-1	CASSLSTSYQQFF	TGTGCCAGCAGTCTCTCAACTAGTTACCAGCAGTTCTTC
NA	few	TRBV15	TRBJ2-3	CATSRDLAGSTDTQYF	TGTGCCACCAGCAGAGATCTGGCAGGTAGCACAGATACGCAGTATTTT
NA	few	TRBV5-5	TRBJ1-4	CASSLEGFEKLFF	TGTGCCAGCAGCTTGGAGGGGTTTGAAAAACTGTTTTTT
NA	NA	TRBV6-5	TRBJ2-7	CASSYLAGREQYF	TGTGCCAGCAGTTACCTTGCGGGCAGGGAGCAGTACTTC
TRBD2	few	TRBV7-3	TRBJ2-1	CASSFGTSGGADEQFF	TGTGCCAGCAGCTTCGGGACTAGCGGGGGGGCTGATGAGCAGTTCTTC
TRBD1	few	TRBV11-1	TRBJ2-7	CASSLGGGGDYEQYF	TGTGCCAGCAGCTTAGGAGGGGGCGGAGACTACGAGCAGTACTTC
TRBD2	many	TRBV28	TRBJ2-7	CASSSGLASYEQYF	TGTGCCAGCAGTTCTGGACTAGCATCGTACGAGCAGTACTTC